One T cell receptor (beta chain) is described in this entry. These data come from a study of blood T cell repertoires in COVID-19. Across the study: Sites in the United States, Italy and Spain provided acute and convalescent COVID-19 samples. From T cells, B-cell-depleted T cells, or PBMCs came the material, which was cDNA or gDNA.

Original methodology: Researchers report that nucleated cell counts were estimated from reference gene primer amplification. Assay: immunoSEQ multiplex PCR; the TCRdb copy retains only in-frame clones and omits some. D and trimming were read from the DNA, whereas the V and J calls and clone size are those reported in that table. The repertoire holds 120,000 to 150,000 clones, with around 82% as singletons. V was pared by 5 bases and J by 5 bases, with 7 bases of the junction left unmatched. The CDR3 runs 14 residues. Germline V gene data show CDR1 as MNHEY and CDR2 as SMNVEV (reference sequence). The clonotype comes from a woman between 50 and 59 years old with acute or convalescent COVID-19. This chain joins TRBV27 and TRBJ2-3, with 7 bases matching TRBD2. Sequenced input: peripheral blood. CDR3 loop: CASSQTSSVDTQYF. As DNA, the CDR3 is TGTGCCAGCAGTCAGACTAGCTCGGTAGATACGCAGTATTTT.